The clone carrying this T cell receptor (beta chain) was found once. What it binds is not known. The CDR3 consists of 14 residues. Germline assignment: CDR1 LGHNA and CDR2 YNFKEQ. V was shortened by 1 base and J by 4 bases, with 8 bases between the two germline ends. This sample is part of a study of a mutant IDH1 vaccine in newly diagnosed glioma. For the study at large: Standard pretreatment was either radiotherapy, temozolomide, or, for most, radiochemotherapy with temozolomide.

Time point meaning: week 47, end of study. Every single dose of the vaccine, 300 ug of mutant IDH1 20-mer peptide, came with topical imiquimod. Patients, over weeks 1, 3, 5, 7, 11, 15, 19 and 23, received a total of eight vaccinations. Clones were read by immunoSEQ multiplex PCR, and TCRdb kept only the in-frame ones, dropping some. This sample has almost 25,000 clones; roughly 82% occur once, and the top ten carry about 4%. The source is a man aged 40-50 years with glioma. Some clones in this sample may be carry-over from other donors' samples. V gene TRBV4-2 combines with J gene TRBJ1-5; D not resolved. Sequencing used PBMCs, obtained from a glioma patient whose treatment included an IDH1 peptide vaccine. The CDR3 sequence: CASSQVQLNQPQHF. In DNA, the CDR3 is TGTGCCAGCAGCCAAGTACAGCTAAATCAGCCCCAGCATTTT.